The 21 T cell receptor beta chains listed next were all sequenced from one sample in a study of T cell repertoires in cytomegalovirus infection. Antigens for these TCRs are unknown. MiXCR, applied by TCRdb to the reads, yields one record per CDR3 protein. The table has some 350,000 distinct CDR3 sequences, about 34% seen once. The sample here was cultured PBMCs, taken from culture after CMV antigen stimulation. The receptors were sampled from a human donor in good health (CMV status not recorded). Some clones in this sample may be carry-over from other donors' samples.

This clonotype showed up just once. This chain links TRBV6-6 with TRBJ2-1; D possibly corresponds to TRBD2 (5 bases). V was clipped by 8 bases and J by 0 bases, with 20 bases between them. This CDR3 has 17 amino acids. Looked up from germline, CDR1 is MNHNY and CDR2 is SVGAGI (reference sequence). CDR3 sequence: CASEAVKTSSSYNEQFF. As DNA, the CDR3 is TGTGCCAGCGAAGCGGTGAAGACCTCGAGCTCCTACAATGAGCAGTTCTTC.

This clonotype showed up just a few times. V gene TRBV6-2 or TRBV6-3 combines with J gene TRBJ2-7; 8 bases are a match to TRBD2. CDR1 is MNHEY and CDR2 is SVGEGT in the germline V gene. This CDR3 spans 14 amino acids. Germline trimming cut 10 bases from V and 4 bases from J; bases unmatched to any gene: 12. The CDR3 nucleotides are TGTGCCACCCGGGAGCGGGAGTATTCTTACGAGCAGTACGTC. Amino acids: CATREREYSYEQYV.

The gene calls are TRBV2 and TRBJ1-5; D gene ambiguous. V was cut by 2 bases and J by 0 bases, with 5 bases left in between. Germline assignment: CDR1 SNHLY and CDR2 FYNNEI. The CDR3 is made up of 14 amino acids. As DNA, the CDR3 is TGTGCCAGCAGTGAACCCTATAGCAATCAGCCCCAGCATTTT. Its translation: CASSEPYSNQPQHF.

This clonotype has only a few counts. The rearrangement joins TRBV7-6 to TRBJ1-1; a weak D match, TRBD1 (6 bases). Trimming cost V 2 bases and J 1 base, with 11 bases left between them. There are 15 residues in the CDR3. The germline gives CDR1 SGHVS, CDR2 FNYEAQ. The CDR3 sequence: CASSLSVRGNTEAFF. Here the CDR3 DNA reads TGTGCCAGCAGCTTATCTGTCAGGGGGAACACTGAAGCTTTCTTT.

The chain has TRBV9 and TRBJ2-1, with 13 bases identical to TRBD2. The trim removed 3 bases at V and 8 bases at J, leaving 8 bases unmatched. The V gene's germline CDR1 is SGDLS and CDR2 YYNGEE. This CDR3 region has 16 residues. CDR3 coding DNA: TGTGCCAGCAGCGAGCCCACTAGCGGGAGGGGCGATGAGCAGTTCTTC. It yields the protein CASSEPTSGRGDEQFF. Based on the CDR3 plus reference TRBV9 and TRBJ2-1, the full variable domain is DSGVTQTPKHLITATGQRVTLRCSPRSGDLSVYWYQQSLDQGLQFLIQYYNGEERAKGNILERFSAQQFPDLHSELNLSSLELGDSALYFCASSEPTSGRGDEQFFGPGTRLTVL.

This chain links TRBV7-4 with TRBJ1-1; weak D call: TRBD1 (6 bases). V lost 5 bases and J lost 7, with 17 bases in between. The CDR3 extends over 14 amino acids. From germline, CDR1 is SGHVT and CDR2 SQSDAQ. As DNA, the CDR3 is TGTGCCAGCAGCCTCCCCCCGGGGGCGCGTGAAGCTTTCTTT. Translated: CASSLPPGAREAFF.

The chain joins TRBV12-3 or TRBV12-4 to TRBJ2-7; D is unresolved. This CDR3 region has 13 residues. V was shortened by 4 bases and J by 2 bases, with 9 bases between the two germline ends. The CDR3, as DNA: TGTGCCAGCAGTTCAAGCGACACCTACGAGCAGTACTTC. Translated, it gives CASSSSDTYEQYF.

The J gene is TRBJ2-2, the V gene TRBV5-1, with D maybe TRBD1 (6 bases). The V end was cut by 5 bases, the J end by 0 bases, with 11 bases between. The germline gives CDR1 SGHRS, CDR2 YFSETQ. The CDR3 is made up of 15 amino acids. CDR3 sequence reads: CASRLQGTNTGELFF. As DNA, the CDR3 is TGCGCCAGCAGGTTGCAGGGGACGAACACCGGGGAGCTGTTTTTT.

The rearrangement links TRBV19 to TRBJ2-3; 7 bases line up with TRBD1. V gave up 9 bases and J gave up 7 bases; unmatched junction bases: 10. CDR1 and CDR2 from the germline V gene are LNHDA and SQIVND (reference sequence). This CDR3 region has 13 residues. CDR3: CASTDRVANTQYF. DNA for the CDR3: TGTGCCAGCACAGACAGGGTAGCGAATACGCAGTATTTT.

The gene calls are TRBV7-3 and TRBJ2-7; D assignment may be TRBD1 or TRBD2 (5 bases each). The CDR3 length is 15 residues. CDR1 and CDR2 from the germline V gene are SGHTA and FQGTGA. Trimming left V 4 bases short and J 6 bases short, with 19 bases between. CDR3: CASSSPGRPDSEQYF. As DNA, the CDR3 is TGTGCCAGCAGCTCCCCGGGACGCCCTGATTCCGAGCAGTACTTC.

At least ten counts were recorded for this clonotype. This chain links TRBV6-1 with TRBJ2-1; 11 positions match TRBD2. This CDR3 comprises 15 residues. Germline CDR1 and CDR2: MNHNS and SASEGT. Trimming at V came to 7 bases and at J to 8 bases, leaving 10 bases not matched to a gene. The CDR3 DNA is TGTGCCAGCACCCTGACTAGCGGGATGGTCTATGAGCAGTTCTTC. It translates to CASTLTSGMVYEQFF.

This rearrangement joins TRBV6-5 to TRBJ2-1; 11 positions match TRBD2. CDR3 length: 16 amino acids. Germline assignment: CDR1 MNHEY and CDR2 SVGAGI. The V segment lost 6 bases and the J segment 4 bases; nucleotides outside the gene matches: 8. CDR3 DNA sequence: TGTGCCAGCAGAACTACTAGCGGGAGACGATACAATGAGCAGTTCTTC. As protein: CASRTTSGRRYNEQFF.

The chain employs TRBV27 and TRBJ2-1; 13 bases match TRBD2. The CDR3 consists of 18 residues. The germline gives CDR1 MNHEY, CDR2 SMNVEV (reference sequence). The V and J ends lost 5 bases and 5 bases, in that order; junction bases with no gene match: 12. In DNA, the CDR3 is TGTGCCAGCAGTCCCGACTACAGGACTAGCGGGAGAAACAATGAGCAGTTCTTC. This translates into CASSPDYRTSGRNNEQFF.

This clonotype has just a few counts. The rearrangement links TRBV6-1 to TRBJ2-5, with 10 nucleotides matching TRBD2. The germline V gene encodes CDR1 MNHNS and CDR2 SASEGT. The V segment lost 6 bases and the J segment 3 bases; nucleotides outside the gene matches: 16. The CDR3 length is 18 residues. The CDR3 sequence is CASSYSRFPAGGKETQYF. CDR3 nucleotides: TGTGCCAGCAGCTATTCACGCTTTCCAGCGGGAGGGAAAGAGACCCAGTACTTC.

Many counts were recorded for this clonotype. The rearrangement joins TRBV7-2 to TRBJ2-3, with 7 bases that match TRBD1. V lost 4 bases and J lost 2; bases outside the gene matches: 6. This CDR3 has 15 residues. Looked up from germline, CDR1 is SGHTA and CDR2 is FQGNSA. Here the CDR3 reads CASSYTGVYTDTQYF. The DNA for the CDR3 is TGTGCCAGCAGCTATACAGGGGTATACACAGATACGCAGTATTTT. Filled out from reference TRBV7-2 and TRBJ2-3, the complete variable domain reads GAGVSQSPSNKVTEKGKDVELRCDPISGHTALYWYRQSLGQGLEFLIYFQGNSAPDKSGLPSDRFSAERTGGSVSTLTIQRTQQEDSAVYLCASSYTGVYTDTQYFGPGTRLTVL.

Many counts were recorded for this clonotype. The chain links TRBV12-3 or TRBV12-4 to TRBJ2-1; no clear D. The CDR3 consists of 13 residues. Trimming pared 2 bases from V and 5 bases from J, leaving 7 bases between. CDR3 residues: CASSLSLDNEQFF. The DNA of the CDR3 is TGTGCCAGCAGTTTATCCCTTGACAATGAGCAGTTCTTC.

The V call is TRBV18, the J call TRBJ2-7; D gene uncertain. Trimming removed 6 bases at V and 4 bases at J, with 16 bases between. The length of the CDR3 is 14 residues. Germline V CDR1 and CDR2: KGHSH, LQKENI. CDR3 coding DNA: TGTGCCAGCTCCAGCCCGGGCCGCCCGTACGAGCAGTACGTC. Translated: CASSSPGRPYEQYV.

The chain employs TRBV19 and TRBJ2-6; D is perhaps TRBD1 (5 bases). Trimming took off 4 bases at V and 0 bases at J, with 13 bases between the two ends. The CDR3 is 17 amino acids. Germline CDR1 is LNHDA and CDR2 is SQIVND (reference sequence). CDR3 amino acids: CASSTHLDSSGANVLTF. CDR3 bases: TGTGCCAGTAGTACCCACCTCGACAGCTCTGGGGCCAACGTCCTGACTTTC.

This clonotype was counted a few times. This sequence joins TRBV4-3 and TRBJ2-4; the match to TRBD2 covers 8 bases. The CDR3 runs to 15 residues. Germline values: CDR1 LGHNA, CDR2 YSLEER. V shed 2 bases, J shed 7 bases, and the junction held 7 bases outside the gene matches. CDR3 sequence: CASSQQRERSNIQYF. The CDR3 DNA reads as TGCGCCAGCAGCCAACAGCGGGAGAGGAGTAACATTCAGTACTTC.

The V gene is TRBV7-9, the J gene TRBJ2-1, with a possible D match to TRBD2 (6 bases). Trimming removed 5 bases at V and 4 bases at J, with 30 bases between. The CDR3 totals 20 residues. Per germline, CDR1 SEHNR and CDR2 FQNEAQ (reference sequence). This CDR3 is CASSPTLAISGIWVYNEQFF. The DNA for the CDR3 is TGTGCCAGCAGCCCCACACTAGCCATATCTGGTATATGGGTATACAATGAGCAGTTCTTC.

V gene TRBV12-3 or TRBV12-4 combines with J gene TRBJ1-5; D gene ambiguous. The CDR3 is 13 residues long. Trimming cost V 6 bases and J 8 bases, with 14 bases left between them. CDR3 loop: CASSMWGREPQHF. The CDR3, as DNA: TGTGCCAGCAGCATGTGGGGTCGGGAGCCCCAGCATTTT.